This TCR beta chain is from a study of OX40 agonist ivuxolimab in advanced cancers. The table came from immunoSEQ multiplex PCR; TCRdb's copy has only in-frame clones and leaves some out. The table includes about 35,000 clones, more than 65% detected once. This clone came up a few times. The CDR3 length is 16 residues. V was pared by 1 base and J by 4 bases, with 14 bases between. CDR1 is LGHNA and CDR2 is YNFKEQ in the germline V gene. The sample consisted of CD4+ or CD8+ T cells sorted from blood, taken in a trial of the OX40 agonist ivuxolimab. The gene calls are TRBV4-2 and TRBJ2-1; tentatively, D is TRBD2 (7 bases). The receptor was derived from an adult with an advanced solid tumor such as melanoma, head and neck, liver or kidney cancer. Here the CDR3 DNA reads TGTGCCAGCAGCCAAGGGGGGGGGACAAGATACAATGAGCAGTTCTTC. This encodes CASSQGGGTRYNEQFF.